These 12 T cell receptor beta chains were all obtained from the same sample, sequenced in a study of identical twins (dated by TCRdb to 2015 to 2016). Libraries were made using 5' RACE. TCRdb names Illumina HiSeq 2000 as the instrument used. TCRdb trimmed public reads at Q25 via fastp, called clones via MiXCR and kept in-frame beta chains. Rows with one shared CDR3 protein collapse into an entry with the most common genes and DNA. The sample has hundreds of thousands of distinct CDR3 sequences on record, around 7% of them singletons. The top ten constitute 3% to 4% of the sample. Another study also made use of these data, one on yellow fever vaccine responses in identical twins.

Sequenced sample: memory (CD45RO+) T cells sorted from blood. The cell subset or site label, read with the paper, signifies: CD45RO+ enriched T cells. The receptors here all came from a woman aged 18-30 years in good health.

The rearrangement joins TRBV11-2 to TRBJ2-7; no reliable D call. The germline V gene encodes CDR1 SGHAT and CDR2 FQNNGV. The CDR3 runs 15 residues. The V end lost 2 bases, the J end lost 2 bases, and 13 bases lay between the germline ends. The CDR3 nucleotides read TGTGCCAGCAGCTTATCGGCGTGGGGTACCTACGAGCAGTACGTC. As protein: CASSLSAWGTYEQYV.

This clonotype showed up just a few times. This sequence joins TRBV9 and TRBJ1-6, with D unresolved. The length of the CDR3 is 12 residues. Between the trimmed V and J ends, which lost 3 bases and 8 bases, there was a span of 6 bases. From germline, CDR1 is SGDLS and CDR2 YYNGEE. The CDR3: CASSGRDSPLHF. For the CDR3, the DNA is TGTGCCAGCAGCGGGCGGGATTCACCCCTCCACTTT.

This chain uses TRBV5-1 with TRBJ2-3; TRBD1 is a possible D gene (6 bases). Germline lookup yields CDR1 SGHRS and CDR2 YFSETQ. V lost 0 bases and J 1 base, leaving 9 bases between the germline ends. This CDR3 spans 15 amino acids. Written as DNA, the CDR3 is TGCGCCAGCAGCTTGGGGGACACCGGCACAGATACGCAGTATTTT. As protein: CASSLGDTGTDTQYF.

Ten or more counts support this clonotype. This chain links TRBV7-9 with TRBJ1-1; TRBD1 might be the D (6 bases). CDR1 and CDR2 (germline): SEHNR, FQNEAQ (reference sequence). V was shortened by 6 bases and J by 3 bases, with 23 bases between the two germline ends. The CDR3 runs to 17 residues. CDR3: CASSLFPRTDTYTEAFF. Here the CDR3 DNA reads TGTGCCAGCAGTTTGTTTCCTCGGACAGATACGTACACTGAAGCTTTCTTT.

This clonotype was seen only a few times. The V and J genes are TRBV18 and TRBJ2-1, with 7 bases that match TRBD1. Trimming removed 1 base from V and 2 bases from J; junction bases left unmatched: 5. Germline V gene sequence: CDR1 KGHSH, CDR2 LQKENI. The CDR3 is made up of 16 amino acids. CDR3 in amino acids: CASSPREQGTYNEQFF. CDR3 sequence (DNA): TGTGCCAGCTCACCACGGGAACAGGGGACCTACAATGAGCAGTTCTTC.

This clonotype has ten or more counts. Written as DNA, the CDR3 is TGCGCCAGCAGCACCGGGCTGGTACCCACAGATACGCAGTATTTT. Encoded protein: CASSTGLVPTDTQYF. The rearrangement uses TRBV5-1 and TRBJ2-3; no definite D call. The CDR3 spans 15 residues. The germline gives CDR1 SGHRS, CDR2 YFSETQ. Trimming stripped 4 bases from V and 2 bases from J, with 14 bases between.

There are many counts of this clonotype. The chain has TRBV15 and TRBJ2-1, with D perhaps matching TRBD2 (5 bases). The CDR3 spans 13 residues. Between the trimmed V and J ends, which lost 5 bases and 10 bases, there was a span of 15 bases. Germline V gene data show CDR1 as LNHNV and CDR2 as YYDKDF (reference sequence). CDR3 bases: TGTGCCACCAGCCCCCCCGAGGCTAGCGAGCAGTTCTTC. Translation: CATSPPEASEQFF.

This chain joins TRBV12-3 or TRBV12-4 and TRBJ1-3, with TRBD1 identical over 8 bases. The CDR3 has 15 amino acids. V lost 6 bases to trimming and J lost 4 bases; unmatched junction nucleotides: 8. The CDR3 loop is CASSTDRGGGNTIYF. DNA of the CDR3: TGTGCCAGCAGCACCGACAGGGGAGGAGGAAACACCATATATTTT.

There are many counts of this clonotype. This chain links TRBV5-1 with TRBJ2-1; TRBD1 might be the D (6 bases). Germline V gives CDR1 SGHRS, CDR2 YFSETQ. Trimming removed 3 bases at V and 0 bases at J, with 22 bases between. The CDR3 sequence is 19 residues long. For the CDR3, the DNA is TGCGCCAGCAGCTCAGGGGTTGGGCCTGACAGGAGCTCCTACAATGAGCAGTTCTTC. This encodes CASSSGVGPDRSSYNEQFF.

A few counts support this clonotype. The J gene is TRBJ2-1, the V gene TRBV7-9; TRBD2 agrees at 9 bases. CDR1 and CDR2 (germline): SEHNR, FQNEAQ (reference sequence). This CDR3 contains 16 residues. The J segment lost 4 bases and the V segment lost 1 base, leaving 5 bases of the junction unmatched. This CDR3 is CASSLDSREGYNEQFF. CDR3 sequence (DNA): TGTGCCAGCAGCTTAGATTCGCGGGAGGGTTACAATGAGCAGTTCTTC.

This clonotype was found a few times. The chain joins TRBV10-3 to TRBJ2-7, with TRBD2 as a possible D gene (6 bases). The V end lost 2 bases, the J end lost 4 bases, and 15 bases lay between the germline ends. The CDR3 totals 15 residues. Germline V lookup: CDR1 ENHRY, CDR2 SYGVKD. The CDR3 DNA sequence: TGTGCCATCAGTGAGAGCTGGGAGGATCCGTACGAGCAGTACTTC. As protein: CAISESWEDPYEQYF.

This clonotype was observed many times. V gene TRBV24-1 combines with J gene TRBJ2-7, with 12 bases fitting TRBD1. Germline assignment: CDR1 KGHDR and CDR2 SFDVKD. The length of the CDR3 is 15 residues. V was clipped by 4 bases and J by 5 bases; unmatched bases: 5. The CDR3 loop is CATSESGTGGNEQYF. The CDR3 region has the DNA TGTGCCACCAGTGAGTCCGGGACAGGGGGCAACGAGCAGTACTTC.